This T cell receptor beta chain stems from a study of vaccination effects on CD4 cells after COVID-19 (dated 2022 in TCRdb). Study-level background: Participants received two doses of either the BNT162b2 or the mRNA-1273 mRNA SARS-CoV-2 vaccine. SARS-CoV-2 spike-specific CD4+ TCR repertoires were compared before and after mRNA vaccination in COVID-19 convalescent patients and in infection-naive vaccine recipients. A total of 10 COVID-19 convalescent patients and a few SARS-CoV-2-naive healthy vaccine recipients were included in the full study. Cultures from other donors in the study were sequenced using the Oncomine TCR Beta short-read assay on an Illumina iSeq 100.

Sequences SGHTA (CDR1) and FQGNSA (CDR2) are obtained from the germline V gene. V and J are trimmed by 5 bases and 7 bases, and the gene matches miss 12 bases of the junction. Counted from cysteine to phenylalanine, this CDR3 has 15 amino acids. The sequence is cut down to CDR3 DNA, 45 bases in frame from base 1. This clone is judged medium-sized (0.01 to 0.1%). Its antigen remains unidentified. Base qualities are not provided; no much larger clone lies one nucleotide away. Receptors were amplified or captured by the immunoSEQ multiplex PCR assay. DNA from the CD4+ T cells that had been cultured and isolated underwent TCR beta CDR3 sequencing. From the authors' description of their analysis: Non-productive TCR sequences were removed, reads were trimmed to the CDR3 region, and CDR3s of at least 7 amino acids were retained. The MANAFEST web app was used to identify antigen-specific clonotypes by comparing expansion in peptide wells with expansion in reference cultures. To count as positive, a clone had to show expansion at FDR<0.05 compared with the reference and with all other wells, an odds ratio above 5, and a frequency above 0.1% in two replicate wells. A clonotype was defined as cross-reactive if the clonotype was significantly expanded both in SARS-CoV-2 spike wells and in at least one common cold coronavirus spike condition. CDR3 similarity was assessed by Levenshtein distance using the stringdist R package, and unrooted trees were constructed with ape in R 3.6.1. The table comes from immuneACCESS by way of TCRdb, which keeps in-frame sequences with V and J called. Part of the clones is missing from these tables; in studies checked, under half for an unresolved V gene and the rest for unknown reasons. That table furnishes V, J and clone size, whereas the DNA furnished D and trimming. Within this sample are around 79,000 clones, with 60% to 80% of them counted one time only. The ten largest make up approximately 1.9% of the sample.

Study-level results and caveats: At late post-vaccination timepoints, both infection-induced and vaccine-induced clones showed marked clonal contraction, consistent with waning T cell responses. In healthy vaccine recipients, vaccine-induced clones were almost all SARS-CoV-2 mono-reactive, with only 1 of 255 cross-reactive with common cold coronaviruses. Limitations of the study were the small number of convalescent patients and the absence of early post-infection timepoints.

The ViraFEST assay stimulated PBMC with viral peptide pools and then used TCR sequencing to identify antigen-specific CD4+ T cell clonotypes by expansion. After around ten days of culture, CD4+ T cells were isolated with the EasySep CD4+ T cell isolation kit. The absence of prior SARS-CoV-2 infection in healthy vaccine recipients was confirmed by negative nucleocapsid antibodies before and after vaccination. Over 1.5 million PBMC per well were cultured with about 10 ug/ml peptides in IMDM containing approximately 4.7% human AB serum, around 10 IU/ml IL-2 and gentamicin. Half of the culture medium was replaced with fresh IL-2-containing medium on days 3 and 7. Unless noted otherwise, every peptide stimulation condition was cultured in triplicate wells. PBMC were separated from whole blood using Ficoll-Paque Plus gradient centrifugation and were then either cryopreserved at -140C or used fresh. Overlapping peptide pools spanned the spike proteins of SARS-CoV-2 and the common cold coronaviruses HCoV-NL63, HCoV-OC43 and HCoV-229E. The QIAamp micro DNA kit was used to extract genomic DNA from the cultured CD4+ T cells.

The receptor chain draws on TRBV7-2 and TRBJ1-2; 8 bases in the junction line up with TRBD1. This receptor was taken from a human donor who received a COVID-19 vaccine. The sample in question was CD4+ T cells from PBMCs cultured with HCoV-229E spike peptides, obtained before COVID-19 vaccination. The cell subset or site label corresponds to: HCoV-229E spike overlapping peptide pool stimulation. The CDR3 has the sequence CASSPYLQGATGYTF. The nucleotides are TGTGCCAGCAGCCCTTACCTGCAGGGGGCGACTGGCTACACCTTC.